Below are 5 T cell receptor beta chains sequenced from a single sample in a study of T cells after yellow fever vaccination. From the 5' RACE reads, TCRdb called clonotypes with MiXCR, one entry per CDR3 protein. The table has 250,000 to 300,000 distinct CDR3 sequences, around 4.9% seen once. The source was CD4+ T cells sorted from PBMCs, collected on the day of the yellow fever booster vaccination. These receptors all stem from a young man who received the YFV17D yellow fever vaccine.

In this sample, this clonotype turned up a few times. V and J are TRBV7-2 and TRBJ2-7, with D perhaps matching TRBD1 (6 bases). V dropped 1 base and J dropped 5 bases, with 15 bases sitting between them. This CDR3 spans 15 amino acids. The germline gives CDR1 SGHTA, CDR2 FQGNSA. The chain's CDR3 is CASSLVRTDRNEQYF. CDR3 DNA sequence: TGTGCCAGCAGCTTAGTGAGGACAGATCGCAACGAGCAGTACTTC. Full variable domain (missing parts from reference TRBV7-2 and TRBJ2-7): GAGVSQSPSNKVTEKGKDVELRCDPISGHTALYWYRQSLGQGLEFLIYFQGNSAPDKSGLPSDRFSAERTGGSVSTLTIQRTQQEDSAVYLCASSLVRTDRNEQYFGPGTRLTVT.

This clonotype was counted many times. This chain joins TRBV5-4 and TRBJ1-3; D call uncertain. The V end lost 0 bases, the J end lost 7 bases, and 20 bases lay between the germline ends. The CDR3 extends over 17 amino acids. Looked up from germline, CDR1 is SGHNT and CDR2 is YYREEE (reference sequence). The CDR3 reads CASSLAPAGGGRNTIYF. CDR3 in DNA: TGTGCCAGCAGCTTGGCCCCTGCGGGAGGTGGAAGGAACACCATATATTTT.

V is TRBV18 and J is TRBJ1-3, with D possibly being TRBD1 (6 bases). The germline V gene has CDR1 KGHSH and CDR2 LQKENI. The CDR3 spans 17 residues. Trimming pared 5 bases from V and 0 bases from J, leaving 17 bases between. This CDR3 is CASSASGTPSSGNTIYF. CDR3 nucleotide sequence: TGTGCCAGCTCAGCCTCCGGGACACCTTCCTCTGGAAACACCATATATTTT. Variable domain in full (rest from reference TRBV18 and TRBJ1-3): NAGVMQNPRHLVRRRGQEARLRCSPMKGHSHVYWYRQLPEEGLKFMVYLQKENIIDESGMPKERFSAEFPKEGPSILRIQQVVRGDSAAYFCASSASGTPSSGNTIYFGEGSWLTVV.

The rearrangement links TRBV5-4 to TRBJ2-7; D remains ambiguous. CDR1 is SGHNT and CDR2 is YYREEE in the germline V gene (reference sequence). The V end lost 0 bases, the J end lost 0 bases, and 10 bases lay between the germline ends. CDR3 length equals 15 residues. For the CDR3, the DNA is TGTGCCAGCAGCTTGGGCAGGTCTTCCTCCTACGAGCAGTACTTC. Translated, it gives CASSLGRSSSYEQYF.

In regard to this clonotype: One base away lies a much larger clone, so this may be a sequencing read error. J is TRBJ2-3 and V is TRBV28; a weak D match, TRBD2 (7 bases). CDR1 MDHEN and CDR2 SYDVKM come from the germline V gene. The CDR3 totals 14 residues. Here the CDR3 DNA reads TGTGCCAGCAGCCCTGGGGGGGGCACAGTTACGCAGTATTTT. It encodes CASSPGGGTVTQYF. Looking up the rest from reference TRBV28 and TRBJ2-3 gives the full variable domain: DVKVTQSSRYLVKRTGEKVFLECVQDMDHENMFWYRQDPGLGLRLIYFSYDVKMKEKGDIPEGYSVSREKKERFSLILESASTNQTSMYLCASSPGGGTVTQYFGPGTRLTVL.